This TCR beta chain was sequenced during a study of CD4 T cells in relation to SARS-CoV-2 and coronaviruses (dated by TCRdb to the early 2020s). Concerning the study at large: In the ViraFEST assay, PBMCs were cultured with antigen for under eleven days, after which TCR beta CDR3s were sequenced to identify clonal expansions specific to the antigen. The negative reference condition was either a culture with an HIV-1 Nef peptide pool or a culture with no peptide. HLA restriction was mapped for shared crossreactive spike epitopes using patient-derived lymphoblastoid cell lines. Memory CD4+ T cell crossreactivity between SARS-CoV-2 and common cold coronavirus spike proteins was assessed at the TCR clonotype level in the study. Samples from three pre-COVID donors and the naive versus memory experiments were sequenced with the Adaptive Biotechnologies TCR-sequencing kit; other data were Illumina-based. For other donors in the study, expansion assays were sequenced with a different, Illumina-based TCR-beta assay. Points the paper makes about the study in general: Roughly 65% of donors had memory CD4+ clonotypes that crossrecognized SARS-CoV-2 and at least one common cold coronavirus spike. Crossreactivity analysis centred on spike protein, so crossreactivity against other viral proteins was not assessed. Compared with monoreactive clones, crossreactive clones had significantly weaker SARS-CoV-2-driven expansion, a result consistent with antigenic imprinting. Because no donor provided both pre-pandemic and post-infection samples, tracing the source of pre-existing responses was limited. The study was constrained by small numbers of patients and of tested TCRs.

V lost 5 bases and J lost 2 bases; the stretch between them is 7 bases long. From the cysteine up to the phenylalanine, the CDR3 has a length of 13 residues. Solely the CDR3 DNA is kept, with 39 bases framed from the first base. Via the germline V gene, CDR1 is SGHTA and CDR2 FQGTGA. CD4+ T cells from unexposed donors were collected before the COVID-19 pandemic (2011-2018). Following 10 days of culture, the EasySep CD4+ T cell isolation kit was used to isolate CD4+ T cells. Unexposed donor CD4+ T cells were tested for reactivity to SARS-CoV-2 S and N and four common cold coronavirus spike pools, as cell number allowed. Each well held a few million PBMCs cultured in IMDM containing 5% human AB serum and roughly 9.4 IU/ml IL-2. Half of the culture medium was replaced with fresh IL-2-containing medium on days 3 and 7. Each peptide culture condition was generally run in triplicate replicate wells. The leukapheresis product used for the unexposed donors was purchased from a commercial source. Ficoll-Paque PLUS gradient centrifugation was used to isolate PBMCs from leukapheresis product or whole blood. PBMCs were either cryopreserved at -140°C or used fresh in the expansion assay. The QIAamp Micro DNA Kit was used to extract genomic DNA from the CD4+ T cells.

The protocol used for the library was the immunoSEQ multiplex PCR assay. The paper's data handling went like this. Preprocessing removed nonproductive sequences and CDR3s not starting with C, not ending with F or W, or shorter than 7 amino acids. Antigen-specific clonotypes were called with the MANAFEST web app on the basis of expansion relative to the reference and to other culture wells. A clone was considered positive if significant expansion relative to the reference culture was observed in 2 of 3 replicate wells at an FDR below 0.05. To be called positive, a clone also had to show significant expansion compared with every other tandem well and an odds ratio greater than 5. After three terminal residues were trimmed from each end, CDR3 homology was quantified as pairwise Levenshtein distance using the stringdist R package. Sourced from immuneACCESS, this table was stored by TCRdb with only in-frame sequences that have V and J called. A share of the clones is absent; for the studies checked, an unresolved V gene accounts for under half, and the remainder has no known explanation. The V and J calls and the clone size are those of that table, but D and trimming were determined from the DNA. Recorded for this sample are about 22,000 clones; over 75% of them occurred a single time. About 16% of the sample rests with the top ten.

This clone came up once. Its antigen is not yet known. Per-base quality was not reported, and no clone a single base away is much larger than it. Sequenced: CD4+ T cells from PBMCs, cultured in vitro. The chain is assembled from TRBV7-3 and TRBJ2-1; the D gene cannot be named for sure. This TCR was sampled from a human donor in good health. The DNA sequence is given as TGTGCCAGCAGCCCCGGGCCCTACAATGAGCAGTTCTTC. It specifies CASSPGPYNEQFF.